The rows below give T cell receptor beta chains drawn from one sample of a study of blood T cell repertoires in COVID-19. The method was immunoSEQ multiplex PCR; TCRdb's version includes in-frame clones alone and lacks a portion of them. The top ten clones hold around 5% of a sample with about 170,000 clones, approximately 91% of them seen once. What was sequenced was peripheral blood. The receptors here all came from a man between 18 and 35 years old with COVID-19, enrolled during active disease. The CDR3 runs from the conserved cysteine through the conserved F or W.

j_call v_call cdr3_aa
TRBJ2-3 TRBV6-6 CASRLSGMGTDTQYF
TRBJ1-2 TRBV4-2 CASSQVQGNYGYTF
TRBJ2-5 TRBV9 CASSVASGRETQYF
TRBJ1-1 TRBV29-1 CSVGPGGTEAFF
TRBJ1-3 TRBV2 CASQVDRGAGNTIYF
TRBJ2-2 TRBV5-1 CASSYPRQGSTGELFF
TRBJ1-1 TRBV27 CASTRTVNTEAFF
TRBJ2-1 TRBV7-2 CASGTVYNEQFF
TRBJ1-5 TRBV7-2 CASAGGHYSNQPQHF
TRBJ2-1 TRBV7-9 CASSSRTSGRDEQFF
TRBJ2-1 TRBV7-9 CASSLVQAPRNEQFF
TRBJ2-7 TRBV9 CASSVARLATRYEQYF
TRBJ2-1 TRBV9 CASSVASSNEQFF
TRBJ2-7 TRBV2 CASSVSGIGFEQYF
TRBJ2-6 TRBV5-8 CASSLGQGASGANVLTF
TRBJ1-5 TRBV28 CASSFWQGRDQPQHF
TRBJ1-1 TRBV19 CASSRQTSGAFF
TRBJ1-5 TRBV28 CASSLGGDSNQPQHF
TRBJ2-3 TRBV27 CASRATSGTDTQYF
TRBJ2-7 TRBV28 CASSYRGFSGEQYF
TRBJ2-2 TRBV12-3/TRBV12-4 CASTLLSKGELFF
TRBJ1-1 TRBV10-1 CASMTGMNTEAFF
TRBJ1-1 TRBV30 CARGTGETEAFF
TRBJ2-7 TRBV11-3 CASSLAGGRGEQYF
TRBJ2-1 TRBV7-2 CASSLFVAGGPSNEQFF
TRBJ1-3 TRBV7-9 CASSSTSRGNTIYF
TRBJ2-7 TRBV10-3 CAISAGTGPSYEQYF
TRBJ1-5 TRBV6-2/TRBV6-3 CASSYPPPNRVQPQHF
TRBJ2-1 TRBV13 CASSFVSSGFLEQFF
TRBJ2-4 TRBV4-1 CASSLGLAGGVAKNIQYF
TRBJ2-7 TRBV27 CASSLTEAGGPYEQYF
TRBJ2-7 TRBV14 CASSLTRGYEQYF
TRBJ1-1 TRBV9 CASSVGQGREAFF
TRBJ1-1 TRBV6-5 CASRPGTGEAFF
TRBJ2-7 TRBV28 CASSTRFEQYF
TRBJ1-3 TRBV28 CASSSVRADGNTIYF
TRBJ2-1 TRBV9 CASSAGTSYNEQFF